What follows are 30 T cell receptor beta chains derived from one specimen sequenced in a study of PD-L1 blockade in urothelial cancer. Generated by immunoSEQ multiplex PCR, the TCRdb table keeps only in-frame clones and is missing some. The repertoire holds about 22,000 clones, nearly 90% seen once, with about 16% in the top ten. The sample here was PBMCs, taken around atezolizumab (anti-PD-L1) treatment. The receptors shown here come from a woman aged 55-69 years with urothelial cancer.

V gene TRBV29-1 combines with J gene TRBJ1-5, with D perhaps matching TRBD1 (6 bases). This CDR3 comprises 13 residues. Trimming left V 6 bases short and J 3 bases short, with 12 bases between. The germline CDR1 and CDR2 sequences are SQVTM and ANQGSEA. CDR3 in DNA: TGCAGCGTCCGGGACAACCACAATCAGCCCCAGCATTTT. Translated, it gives CSVRDNHNQPQHF.

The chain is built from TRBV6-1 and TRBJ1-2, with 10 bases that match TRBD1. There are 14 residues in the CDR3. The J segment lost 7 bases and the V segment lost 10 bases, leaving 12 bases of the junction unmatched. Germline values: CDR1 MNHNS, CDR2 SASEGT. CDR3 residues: CATYSTGGGSGYTF. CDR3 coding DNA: TGTGCCACCTATTCGACAGGGGGCGGGTCTGGCTACACCTTC.

CDR3 region: CASSAKTSGSYEQYF. The CDR3 DNA reads as TGTGCCAGCAGCGCAAAGACTAGCGGCTCCTACGAGCAGTACTTC. The rearrangement links TRBV9 to TRBJ2-7; 9 bases agree with TRBD2. V lost 3 bases and J lost 0; bases outside the gene matches: 4. This CDR3 comprises 15 residues. Germline V gene sequence: CDR1 SGDLS, CDR2 YYNGEE.

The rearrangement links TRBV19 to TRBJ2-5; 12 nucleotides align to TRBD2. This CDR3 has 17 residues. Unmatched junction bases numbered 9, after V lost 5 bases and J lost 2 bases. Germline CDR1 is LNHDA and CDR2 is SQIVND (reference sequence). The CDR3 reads CASSWTSGIGPQETQYF. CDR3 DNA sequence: TGTGCCAGTAGTTGGACTAGCGGGATAGGACCTCAAGAGACCCAGTACTTC.

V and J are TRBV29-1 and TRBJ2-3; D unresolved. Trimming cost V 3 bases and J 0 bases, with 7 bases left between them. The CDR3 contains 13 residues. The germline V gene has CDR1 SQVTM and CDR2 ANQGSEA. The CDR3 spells CSVDLFSTDTQYF. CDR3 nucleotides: TGCAGCGTTGACTTATTTAGCACAGATACGCAGTATTTT.

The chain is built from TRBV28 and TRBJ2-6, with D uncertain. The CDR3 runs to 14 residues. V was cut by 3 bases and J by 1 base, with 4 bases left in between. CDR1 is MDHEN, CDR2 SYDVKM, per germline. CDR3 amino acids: CASSLRSGANVLTF. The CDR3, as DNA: TGTGCCAGCAGTTTGCGGTCTGGGGCCAACGTCCTGACTTTC. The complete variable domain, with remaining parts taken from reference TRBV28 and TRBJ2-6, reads DVKVTQSSRYLVKRTGEKVFLECVQDMDHENMFWYRQDPGLGLRLIYFSYDVKMKEKGDIPEGYSVSREKKERFSLILESASTNQTSMYLCASSLRSGANVLTFGAGSRLTVL.

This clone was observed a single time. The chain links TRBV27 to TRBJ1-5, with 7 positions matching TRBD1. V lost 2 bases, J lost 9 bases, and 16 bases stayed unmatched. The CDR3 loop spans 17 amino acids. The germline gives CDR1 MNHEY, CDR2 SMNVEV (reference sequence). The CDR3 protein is CASSLRLTGPLGGPQHF. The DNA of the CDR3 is TGTGCCAGCAGTTTAAGGTTGACAGGGCCCCTCGGGGGGCCCCAGCATTTT.

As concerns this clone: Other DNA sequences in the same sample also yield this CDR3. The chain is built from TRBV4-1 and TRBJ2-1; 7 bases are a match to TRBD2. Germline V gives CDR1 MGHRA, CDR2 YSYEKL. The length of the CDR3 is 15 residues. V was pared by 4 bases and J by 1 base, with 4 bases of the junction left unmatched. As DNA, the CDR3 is TGCGCCAGCAGCCTCTTAGCGGGTTCCTACAATGAGCAGTTCTTC. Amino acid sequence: CASSLLAGSYNEQFF.

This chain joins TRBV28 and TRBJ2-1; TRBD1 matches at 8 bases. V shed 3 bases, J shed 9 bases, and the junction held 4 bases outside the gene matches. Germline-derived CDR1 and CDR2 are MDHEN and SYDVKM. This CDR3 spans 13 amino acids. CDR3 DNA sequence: TGTGCCAGCAGTTTGACGGGGACAGGTGAGCAGTTCTTC. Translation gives CASSLTGTGEQFF.

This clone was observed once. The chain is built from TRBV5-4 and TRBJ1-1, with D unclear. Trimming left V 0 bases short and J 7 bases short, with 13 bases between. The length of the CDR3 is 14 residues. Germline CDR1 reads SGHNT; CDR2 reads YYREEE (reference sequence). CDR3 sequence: CASSLDWAGNEAFF. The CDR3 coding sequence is TGTGCCAGCAGCTTGGACTGGGCCGGTAATGAAGCTTTCTTT.

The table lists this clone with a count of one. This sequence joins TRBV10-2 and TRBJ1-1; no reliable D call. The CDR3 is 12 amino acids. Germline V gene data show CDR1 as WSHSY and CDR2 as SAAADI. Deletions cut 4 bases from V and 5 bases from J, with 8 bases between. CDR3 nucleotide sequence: TGCGCCAGCAGTGCCCGGAGAACTGAAGCTTTCTTT. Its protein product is CASSARRTEAFF.

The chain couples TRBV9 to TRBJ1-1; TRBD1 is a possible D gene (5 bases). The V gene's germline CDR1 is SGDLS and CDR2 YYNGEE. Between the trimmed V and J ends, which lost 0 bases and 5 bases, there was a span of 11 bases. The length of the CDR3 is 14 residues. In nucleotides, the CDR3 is TGTGCCAGCAGCGTAGAGACGGGGGTGACTGAAGCTTTCTTT. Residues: CASSVETGVTEAFF.

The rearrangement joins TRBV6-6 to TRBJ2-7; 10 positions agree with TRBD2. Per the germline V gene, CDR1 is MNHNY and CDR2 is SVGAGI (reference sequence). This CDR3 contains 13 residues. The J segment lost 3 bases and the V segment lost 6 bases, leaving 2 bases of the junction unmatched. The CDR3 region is CASRPSGSYEQYF. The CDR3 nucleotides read TGTGCCAGCAGACCTAGCGGGAGCTACGAGCAGTACTTC.

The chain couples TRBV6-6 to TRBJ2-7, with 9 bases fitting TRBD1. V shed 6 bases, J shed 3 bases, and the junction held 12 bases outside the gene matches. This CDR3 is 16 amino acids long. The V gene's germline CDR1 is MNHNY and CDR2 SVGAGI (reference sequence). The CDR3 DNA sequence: TGTGCCAGCAGACTAACGGGACAGGGTTCCTACTACGAGCAGTACTTC. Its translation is CASRLTGQGSYYEQYF.

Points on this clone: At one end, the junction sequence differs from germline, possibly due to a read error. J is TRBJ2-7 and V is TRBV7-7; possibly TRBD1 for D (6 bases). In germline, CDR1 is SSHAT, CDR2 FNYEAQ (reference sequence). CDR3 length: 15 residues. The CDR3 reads CASSLRQGSFYEQYF. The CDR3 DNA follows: TGTGCTAGCAGCTTACGCCAGGGGAGTTTCTACGAGCAGTACTTC.

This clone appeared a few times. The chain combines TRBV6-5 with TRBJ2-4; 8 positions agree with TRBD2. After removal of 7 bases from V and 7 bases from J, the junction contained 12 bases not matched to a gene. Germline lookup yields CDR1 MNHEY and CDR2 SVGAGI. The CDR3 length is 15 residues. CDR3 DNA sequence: TGTGCCAGCACTAAGCGGGAGAGGTTGGGTAACATTCAGTACTTC. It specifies CASTKRERLGNIQYF.

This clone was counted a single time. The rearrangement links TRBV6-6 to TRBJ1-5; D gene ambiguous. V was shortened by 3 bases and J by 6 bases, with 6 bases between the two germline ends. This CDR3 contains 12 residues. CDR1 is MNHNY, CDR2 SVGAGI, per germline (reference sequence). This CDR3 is CASSYEGQPQHF. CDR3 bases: TGTGCCAGCAGTTATGAGGGTCAGCCCCAGCATTTT.

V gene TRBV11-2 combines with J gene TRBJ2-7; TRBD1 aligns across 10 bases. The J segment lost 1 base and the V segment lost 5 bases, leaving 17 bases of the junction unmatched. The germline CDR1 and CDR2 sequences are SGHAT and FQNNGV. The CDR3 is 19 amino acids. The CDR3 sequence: CASSPRPASTGGASYEQYF. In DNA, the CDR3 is TGTGCCAGCAGCCCACGACCGGCCTCGACAGGGGGCGCTTCCTACGAGCAGTACTTC.

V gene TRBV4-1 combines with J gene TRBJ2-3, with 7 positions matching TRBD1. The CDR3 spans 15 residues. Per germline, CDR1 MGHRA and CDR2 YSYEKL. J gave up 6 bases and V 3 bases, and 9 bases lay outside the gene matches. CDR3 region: CASSQSRDSADTQYF. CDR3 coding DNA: TGCGCCAGCAGCCAGAGCCGGGACAGCGCTGATACGCAGTATTTT.

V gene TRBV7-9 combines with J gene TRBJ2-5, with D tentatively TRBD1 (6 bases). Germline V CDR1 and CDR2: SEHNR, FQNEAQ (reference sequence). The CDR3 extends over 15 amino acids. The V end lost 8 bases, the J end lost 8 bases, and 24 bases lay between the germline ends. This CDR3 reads CASSITLRQDRTQYF. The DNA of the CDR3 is TGTGCCAGCTCCATTACCCTTAGACAGGATCGTACCCAGTACTTC.

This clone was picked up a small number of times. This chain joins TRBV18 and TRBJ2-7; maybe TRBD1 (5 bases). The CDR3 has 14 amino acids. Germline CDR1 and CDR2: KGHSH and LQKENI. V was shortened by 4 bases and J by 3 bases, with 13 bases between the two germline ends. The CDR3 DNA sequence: TGTGCCAGCTCACAAGACAGCCTGATCTACGAGCAGTACTTC. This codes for CASSQDSLIYEQYF.

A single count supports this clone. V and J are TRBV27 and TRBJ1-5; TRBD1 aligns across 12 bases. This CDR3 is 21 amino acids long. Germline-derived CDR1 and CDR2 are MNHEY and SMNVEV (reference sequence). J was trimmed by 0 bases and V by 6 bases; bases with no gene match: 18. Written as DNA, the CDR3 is TGTGCCAGCAGACGTACTCGCGCAGGGACAGGGGGCGCCTATAGCAATCAGCCCCAGCATTTT. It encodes CASRRTRAGTGGAYSNQPQHF.

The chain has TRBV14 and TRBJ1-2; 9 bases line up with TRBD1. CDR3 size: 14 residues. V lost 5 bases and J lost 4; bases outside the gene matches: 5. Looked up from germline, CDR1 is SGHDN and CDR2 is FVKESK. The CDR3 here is CASSSGQGIYGYTF. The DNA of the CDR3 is TGTGCCAGCAGCTCGGGACAGGGAATCTATGGCTACACCTTC.

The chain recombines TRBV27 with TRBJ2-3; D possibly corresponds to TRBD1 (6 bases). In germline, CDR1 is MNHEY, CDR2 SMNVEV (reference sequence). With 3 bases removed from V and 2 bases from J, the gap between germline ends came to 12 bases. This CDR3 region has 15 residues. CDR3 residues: CASSFPAGATDTQYF. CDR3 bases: TGTGCCAGCAGTTTCCCCGCAGGGGCCACAGATACGCAGTATTTT.

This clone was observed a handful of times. CDR3 bases: TGTGCCAGCAGCTTACGACAGGACTCTGGAAACACCATATATTTT. This encodes CASSLRQDSGNTIYF. The chain links TRBV7-6 to TRBJ1-3, with D perhaps matching TRBD1 (6 bases). This CDR3 has 15 residues. V lost 2 bases, J lost 0 bases, and 8 bases lay in between. The germline gives CDR1 SGHVS, CDR2 FNYEAQ.

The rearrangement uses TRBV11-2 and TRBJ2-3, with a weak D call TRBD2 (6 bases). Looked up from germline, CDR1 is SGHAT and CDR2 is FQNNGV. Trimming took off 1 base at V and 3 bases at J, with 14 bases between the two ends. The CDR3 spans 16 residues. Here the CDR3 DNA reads TGTGCCAGCAGCTTAGTGGAGGGCTCGAGTACAGATACGCAGTATTTT. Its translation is CASSLVEGSSTDTQYF.

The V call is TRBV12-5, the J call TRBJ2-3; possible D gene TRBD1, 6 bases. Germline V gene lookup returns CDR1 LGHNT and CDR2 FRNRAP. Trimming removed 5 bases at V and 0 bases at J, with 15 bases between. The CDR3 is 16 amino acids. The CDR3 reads CASGRGGTTSTDTQYF. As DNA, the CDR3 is TGTGCTAGTGGTAGAGGGGGAACGACTAGCACAGATACGCAGTATTTT.

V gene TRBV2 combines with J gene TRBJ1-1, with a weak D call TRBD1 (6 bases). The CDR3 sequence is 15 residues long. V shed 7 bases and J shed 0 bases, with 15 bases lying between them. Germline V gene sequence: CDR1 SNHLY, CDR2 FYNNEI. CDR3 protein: CASTPQGRVNTEAFF. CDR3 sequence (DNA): TGTGCCAGCACCCCCCAGGGGCGGGTGAACACTGAAGCTTTCTTT. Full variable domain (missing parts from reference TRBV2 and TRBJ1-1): EPEVTQTPSHQVTQMGQEVILRCVPISNHLYFYWYRQILGQKVEFLVSFYNNEISEKSEIFDDQFSVERPDGSNFTLKIRSTKLEDSAMYFCASTPQGRVNTEAFFGQGTRLTVV.

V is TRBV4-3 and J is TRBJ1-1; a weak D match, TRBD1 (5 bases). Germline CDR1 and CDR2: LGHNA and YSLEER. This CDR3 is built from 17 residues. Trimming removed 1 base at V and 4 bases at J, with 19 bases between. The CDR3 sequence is CASSQGPGEGKGTEAFF. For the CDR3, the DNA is TGCGCCAGCAGCCAAGGCCCGGGGGAGGGCAAGGGCACTGAAGCTTTCTTT.

CDR3 nucleotides: TGCGCCAGCAGCTCGAGGACTAGCGGTAGGGTCTACGAGCAGTACTTC. Protein product: CASSSRTSGRVYEQYF. This sequence joins TRBV5-1 and TRBJ2-7; 10 bases agree with TRBD2. CDR3 size: 16 residues. Germline V gene data show CDR1 as SGHRS and CDR2 as YFSETQ. V was clipped by 3 bases and J by 3 bases; unmatched bases: 9.